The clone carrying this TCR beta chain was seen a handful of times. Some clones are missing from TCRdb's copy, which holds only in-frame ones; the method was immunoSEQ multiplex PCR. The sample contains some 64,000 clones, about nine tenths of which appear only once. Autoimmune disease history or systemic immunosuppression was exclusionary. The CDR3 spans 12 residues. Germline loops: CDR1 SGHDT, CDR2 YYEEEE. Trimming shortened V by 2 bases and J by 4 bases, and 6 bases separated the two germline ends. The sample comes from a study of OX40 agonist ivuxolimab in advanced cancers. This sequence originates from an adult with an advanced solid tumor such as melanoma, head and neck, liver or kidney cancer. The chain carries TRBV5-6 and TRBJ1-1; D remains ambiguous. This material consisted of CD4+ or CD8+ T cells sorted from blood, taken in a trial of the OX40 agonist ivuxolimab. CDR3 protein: CASSFPSTEAFF. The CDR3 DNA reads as TGTGCCAGCAGCTTCCCTAGCACTGAAGCTTTCTTT.